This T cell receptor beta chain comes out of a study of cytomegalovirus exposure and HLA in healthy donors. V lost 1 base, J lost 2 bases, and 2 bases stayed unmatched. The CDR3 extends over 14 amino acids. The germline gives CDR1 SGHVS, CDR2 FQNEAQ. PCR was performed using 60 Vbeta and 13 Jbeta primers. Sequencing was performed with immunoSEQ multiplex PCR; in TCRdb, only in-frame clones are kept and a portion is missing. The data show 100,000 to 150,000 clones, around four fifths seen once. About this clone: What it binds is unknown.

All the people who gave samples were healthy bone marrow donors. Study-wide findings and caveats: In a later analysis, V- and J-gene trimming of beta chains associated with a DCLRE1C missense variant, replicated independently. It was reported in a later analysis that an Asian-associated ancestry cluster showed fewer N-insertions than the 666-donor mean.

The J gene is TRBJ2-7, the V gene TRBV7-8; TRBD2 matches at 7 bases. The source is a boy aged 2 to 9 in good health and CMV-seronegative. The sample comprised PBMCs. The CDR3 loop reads CASSLVGRTYEQYV. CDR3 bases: TGTGCCAGCAGCTTAGTCGGGAGGACCTACGAGCAGTACGTC.